The subject of this entry is one T cell receptor (beta chain). Its antigen has not been determined. Within one base of it there is no much larger clone, and no base qualities were kept. Read against the paper, the sample's time point label means: week 5, during vaccination. Each vaccine dose was 300 ug of a 20-mer mutant IDH1 peptide in Montanide, given subcutaneously with topical imiquimod. All donors had newly diagnosed IDH1-mutant astrocytomas of WHO grade 3 or 4 that showed loss of nuclear ATRX. The samples were drawn from NOA16, a multicentre, single-arm, open-label phase I trial in Germany that tested a mutant IDH1 peptide vaccine in humans for the first time. Genomic DNA for TCRB sequencing was extracted from EDTA blood using the DNeasy Blood and Tissue Kit. This entry comes from a study of a mutant IDH1 vaccine in newly diagnosed glioma (dated by TCRdb to the early 2020s). At the level of the whole study: Across visits V03 through V10, patients got a total of eight vaccinations, given in weeks 1, 3, 5, 7, 11, 15, 19 and 23. In the chemotherapy-containing groups, vaccination started alongside temozolomide cycles, whereas in patients who had radiotherapy alone it started 4-6 weeks after radiotherapy. Six visits were used for peripheral blood collection: V03 (baseline), V05, V07, V10, V12 and V13. Prior to enrollment, patients had been given standard therapy consisting of radiotherapy alone, temozolomide alone, or radiochemotherapy with temozolomide, with the combination given to most patients. For exploratory analyses, roughly 25 treated patients had longitudinal TCRB deep sequencing done wherever samples were available. Of the 25 to 35 patients who were treated, approximately 62% were male and around 38% were female, and the mean age was approximately 40 years. Results the study describes overall, beyond this receptor: PBMC samples for TCRB deep sequencing were selected based on availability. Across multiple MHC alleles, vaccine-induced immune responses were seen in 90% to 95% of patients. It was noted by the authors that analyses of patient blood samples could not be reproduced owing to sample limitations. Pseudoprogression seemed to be unrelated to changes in the top peripheral T cell clonotypes found by TCRB sequencing.

Libraries were built with the immunoSEQ multiplex PCR assay. The hsTCRB Kit was used according to the manufacturer's protocol to amplify rearranged TCR beta chain sequences. TCRB libraries were sequenced on an Illumina MiSeq. On the study's bioinformatics: The proprietary platform of the kit vendor was used for demultiplexing, trimming and gene mapping. What TCRdb holds here is the immuneACCESS table cut down to in-frame rearrangements. Part of the clones is not present; checked against another copy, under half of the missing clones reflect an unresolved V gene, and the others are unexplained. The V and J calls and clone size are taken from that table; D and trimming were inferred from the DNA. The sample profile shows roughly 30,000 clones; 80% to 90% of them were found once. The biggest ten clones account for 20% to 25% of the sample. At the junction V is shortened by 3 bases and J by 4 bases, with 12 bases in between. Taken from the germline V gene, the CDR1 and CDR2 loops are MNHNS and SASEGT. From cysteine to phenylalanine, the CDR3 is 15 amino acids long. Kept here is only the CDR3 DNA, which spans 45 bases and is read in frame from base 1.

The receptor chain draws on TRBV6-1 and TRBJ1-4, with TRBD1 tentatively as D gene (6 bases match). Specimen: PBMCs, collected from a glioma patient whose treatment included an IDH1 peptide vaccine. This TCR derives from a man younger than 30 with glioma. This receptor carries the CDR3 CASSDLDRDNEKLFF. The DNA sequence reads TGTGCCAGCAGTGATTTGGACAGAGATAATGAAAAACTGTTTTTT.